These 6 T cell receptor beta chains came from one sample sequenced in a study of T-cell memory formation after mild COVID-19. Using its own MiXCR run on the 5' RACE reads, TCRdb lists one record per CDR3 protein. This sample has about 260,000 distinct CDR3 sequences, with 8% to 10% found just once. The specimen was PBMCs or a T cell subset sorted from them (not recorded which). The receptors derive from a man younger than 35 who had mild COVID-19 (a few samples of this study predate the infection). Cell type and time point are not known.

This clonotype was detected a few times. The CDR3 loop reads CASSLGFRTGGTYEQYF. CDR3 sequence (DNA): TGTGCCAGCAGTTTAGGATTCCGGACAGGGGGCACCTACGAGCAGTACTTC. The chain carries TRBV12-3 or TRBV12-4 and TRBJ2-7; 11 bases agree with TRBD1. V trimming: 1 base; J trimming: 2 bases; junction bases outside the gene matches: 7. CDR3 size: 17 residues.

The rearrangement joins TRBV6-1 to TRBJ1-2; 7 bases agree with TRBD1. Trimming took 6 bases from V and 8 from J; bases not matched to a gene: 9. The CDR3 runs to 13 residues. Looked up from germline, CDR1 is MNHNS and CDR2 is SASEGT. CDR3 bases: TGTGCCAGCAGACCCACAGGGGTAGGCGGCTACACCTTC. This codes for CASRPTGVGGYTF.

This clonotype has more than one count but fewer than ten. The J gene is TRBJ2-2, the V gene TRBV5-1; TRBD1 might be the D (7 bases). The CDR3 is made up of 19 amino acids. V lost 3 bases and J 7 bases, leaving 28 bases between the germline ends. Germline CDR1 is SGHRS and CDR2 is YFSETQ. For the CDR3, the DNA is TGCGCCAGCAGCTCCAGGAGGGGAGATTTAGGGGGCAAGTTCGGGGAGCTGTTTTTT. Amino acid sequence: CASSSRRGDLGGKFGELFF.

This clonotype was counted ten times or more. The V gene is TRBV7-9, the J gene TRBJ2-5, with 9 bases that match TRBD1. V trimming: 5 bases; J trimming: 5 bases; junction bases outside the gene matches: 0. This CDR3 spans 12 amino acids. Per the germline V gene, CDR1 is SEHNR and CDR2 is FQNEAQ (reference sequence). CDR3 DNA sequence: TGTGCCAGCAGCACAGGGGGCGAGACCCAGTACTTC. Residues: CASSTGGETQYF. Variable domain in full (rest from reference TRBV7-9 and TRBJ2-5): DTGVSQNPRHKITKRGQNVTFRCDPISEHNRLYWYRQTLGQGPEFLTYFQNEAQLEKSRLLSDRFSAERPKGSFSTLEIQRTEQGDSAMYLCASSTGGETQYFGPGTRLLVL.

This clonotype showed up many times. This rearrangement joins TRBV4-1 to TRBJ2-7; no clear D. The CDR3 totals 14 residues. Between the trimmed V and J ends, which lost 4 bases and 6 bases, there was a span of 16 bases. The germline CDR1 and CDR2 sequences are MGHRA and YSYEKL. The CDR3 loop is CASSPQIGRSEQYF. Here the CDR3 DNA reads TGCGCCAGCAGCCCCCAGATAGGGCGTTCCGAGCAGTACTTC.

This clonotype has just a few counts. The V and J genes are TRBV6-1 and TRBJ1-2, with D possibly being TRBD1 (5 bases). The CDR3 runs 14 residues. The V end was cut by 0 bases, the J end by 7 bases, with 12 bases between. Germline values: CDR1 MNHNS, CDR2 SASEGT. CDR3 nucleotides: TGTGCCAGCAGTGAAGCTACGGGGGTTCCTGGCTACACCTTC. Amino acids: CASSEATGVPGYTF.